This T cell receptor beta chain originates from a study of T cells of healthy individuals. TCRdb called the 5' RACE reads again in MiXCR, with one record for every CDR3 protein. This sample has about 53,000 distinct CDR3 sequences, with about 15% found just once. V lost 6 bases to trimming and J lost 2 bases, with 15 bases between them. The CDR3 runs 15 residues. The V gene's germline CDR1 is ENHRY and CDR2 SYGVKD. The V call is TRBV10-3, the J call TRBJ2-3; the D gene is possibly TRBD2 (5 bases). This receptor was obtained from a human donor in good health. The CDR3 coding sequence is TGTGCCATCAGGCGAACAGAGACTACCACAGATACGCAGTATTTT. Translation: CAIRRTETTTDTQYF.